One and the same sample provided the 8 T cell receptor beta chains below, sequenced in a study of blood T cell repertoires in COVID-19. The protocol was immunoSEQ multiplex PCR, while the TCRdb copy is restricted to in-frame clones and leaves out a portion. The sample includes 150,000 to 200,000 clones, 82% seen only once; the top ten take 15% to 20%. Sequenced input: PBMCs or T cells enriched from blood (not recorded which). These receptors originate from a man between 60 and 70 years old who had recovered from COVID-19.

The genes are TRBV2 and TRBJ2-1; TRBD2 agrees at 10 bases. The trim removed 5 bases at V and 6 bases at J, leaving 4 bases unmatched. Germline V gene data show CDR1 as SNHLY and CDR2 as FYNNEI. The CDR3 has 14 residues. CDR3 loop: CASSTGTSANEQFF. In DNA form, the CDR3 reads TGTGCCAGCAGTACAGGGACTAGCGCCAATGAGCAGTTCTTC.

The sample holds a few counts of this clone. The DNA of the CDR3 is TGTGCCAGCAGCCAAGCCTGGGAGGGAGTAGAGACCCAGTACTTC. Residues: CASSQAWEGVETQYF. The rearrangement uses TRBV3-1 (or the pseudogene TRBV3-2) and TRBJ2-5, with 7 bases identical to TRBD2. CDR1 is LGHDT, CDR2 YNNKEL, per germline (reference sequence). The ends lost 1 base at V and 4 bases at J; junction bases unmatched: 6. The CDR3 length is 15 residues.

V usage is TRBV7-6 and J usage is TRBJ1-5, with 8 bases lining up with TRBD1. Germline assignment: CDR1 SGHVS and CDR2 FNYEAQ. The V segment lost 1 base and the J segment 7 bases; nucleotides outside the gene matches: 9. CDR3 length: 16 residues. CDR3 coding DNA: TGTGCCAGCAGCTTAGGGTCAGGGGGCAGGTCGCAGCCCCAGCATTTT. It codes for CASSLGSGGRSQPQHF.

The rearrangement links TRBV3-1 (or the pseudogene TRBV3-2) to TRBJ1-1; D possibly corresponds to TRBD1 (5 bases). Germline V CDR1 and CDR2: LGHDT, YNNKEL (reference sequence). CDR3 length equals 13 residues. Trimming took 1 base from V and 4 from J, leaving 7 bases between them. The CDR3 DNA reads TGTGCCAGCAGCCAAGGCAGGGCCACTGAAGCTTTCTTT. Its translation is CASSQGRATEAFF.

This sequence joins TRBV18 and TRBJ2-2, with TRBD2 as a possible D gene (5 bases). Trimming took off 3 bases at V and 7 bases at J, with 12 bases between the two ends. Germline V gives CDR1 KGHSH, CDR2 LQKENI. The CDR3 runs to 14 residues. In DNA form, the CDR3 reads TGTGCCAGCTCACCGGTCGGGAACGTCGGGGAGCTGTTTTTT. Its protein is CASSPVGNVGELFF.

This clone was seen more than once but under ten times. The chain joins TRBV4-1 to TRBJ1-5; tentatively, D is TRBD1 (5 bases). CDR3 length equals 15 residues. The germline V and J ends were trimmed by 4 bases and 4 bases, with 14 bases remaining between them. Per germline, CDR1 MGHRA and CDR2 YSYEKL. CDR3 nucleotides: TGCGCCAGCAGCCTTAGACAGCAGGTAAATCAGCCCCAGCATTTT. Amino acid sequence: CASSLRQQVNQPQHF.

The chain employs TRBV5-5 and TRBJ2-7, with 8 bases identical to TRBD2. There are 14 residues in the CDR3. CDR1 and CDR2 from the germline V gene are SGHKS and YYEKEE (reference sequence). Losses at the gene ends were 1 base for V and 4 bases for J; bases not matched to a gene: 4. Here the CDR3 reads CASSLREGVYEQYF. CDR3 coding DNA: TGTGCCAGCAGCTTGCGGGAGGGAGTATACGAGCAGTACTTC.

V and J are TRBV6-5 and TRBJ1-1; TRBD1 agrees at 10 bases. The length of the CDR3 is 15 residues. The J segment lost 1 base and the V segment lost 6 bases, leaving 5 bases of the junction unmatched. Germline CDR1 reads MNHEY; CDR2 reads SVGAGI. The CDR3, as DNA: TGTGCCAGCAGGCGGGACAGGGGATCGAACACTGAAGCTTTCTTT. Translating gives CASRRDRGSNTEAFF.